One and the same sample provided the 29 T cell receptor beta chains below, sequenced in a study of identical twins. TCRdb itself ran the 5' RACE reads through MiXCR, one entry per CDR3 protein. The sample carries under 450,000 distinct CDR3 sequences, roughly 20% recorded once. The sequenced sample consisted of naive T cells sorted from blood. Receptor source: a man between 45 and 60 years old in good health.

The chain employs TRBV28 and TRBJ2-5; 7 nucleotides agree with TRBD1. CDR1 and CDR2 (germline): MDHEN, SYDVKM. V was clipped by 8 bases and J by 2 bases; unmatched bases: 2. This CDR3 has 12 residues. This CDR3 reads CASRQGQETQYF. In nucleotides, the CDR3 is TGTGCCAGCCGACAGGGTCAAGAGACCCAGTACTTC.

The chain uses TRBV10-3 and TRBJ1-2; 12 nucleotides line up with TRBD1. CDR1 is ENHRY and CDR2 is SYGVKD in the germline V gene. With 3 bases clipped from V and 7 bases from J, the junction kept 6 bases outside the gene matches. CDR3 size: 15 residues. The CDR3 reads CAISDWDRGHSGYTF. As DNA, the CDR3 is TGTGCCATCAGTGACTGGGACAGGGGGCATTCTGGCTACACCTTC.

This clonotype turned up a few times. The J gene is TRBJ1-5, the V gene TRBV28; 8 bases line up with TRBD1. Trimming took 2 bases from V and 0 from J; bases not matched to a gene: 9. There are 18 residues in the CDR3. Germline values: CDR1 MDHEN, CDR2 SYDVKM. The CDR3 DNA follows: TGTGCCAGCAGTTTACCCTCAGGGGGCTGGTATAGCAATCAGCCCCAGCATTTT. Translated, it gives CASSLPSGGWYSNQPQHF. Full variable domain (rest looked up from reference TRBV28 and TRBJ1-5): DVKVTQSSRYLVKRTGEKVFLECVQDMDHENMFWYRQDPGLGLRLIYFSYDVKMKEKGDIPEGYSVSREKKERFSLILESASTNQTSMYLCASSLPSGGWYSNQPQHFGDGTRLSIL.

This clonotype was counted ten times or more. V usage is TRBV4-1 and J usage is TRBJ2-7; D is possibly TRBD1 (7 bases). The CDR3 sequence is 16 residues long. V was trimmed by 0 bases and J by 1 base, leaving 13 bases between them. CDR1 is MGHRA and CDR2 is YSYEKL in the germline V gene. DNA of the CDR3: TGCGCCAGCAGCCAAGATTTCCAGGGGGGTTCCTACGAGCAGTACTTC. Translation: CASSQDFQGGSYEQYF.

This clonotype was seen repeatedly, ten times or more. The gene calls are TRBV29-1 and TRBJ2-1; TRBD1 matches 10 bases. The germline V gene has CDR1 SQVTM and CDR2 ANQGSEA. The V segment lost 6 bases and the J segment 1 base; nucleotides outside the gene matches: 3. This CDR3 has 14 residues. The CDR3 nucleotides are TGCAGCGTGGGACAGGGGTCTTCCTACAATGAGCAGTTCTTC. This gives the protein CSVGQGSSYNEQFF.

This clonotype was counted many times. This rearrangement joins TRBV10-3 to TRBJ2-7; 7 bases match TRBD2. The ends lost 0 bases at V and 1 base at J; junction bases unmatched: 6. CDR3 length: 16 amino acids. In germline, CDR1 is ENHRY, CDR2 SYGVKD. In DNA form, the CDR3 reads TGTGCCATCAGTGAGTCGGGGGAGGGGAGATCCTACGAGCAGTACTTC. Amino acid sequence: CAISESGEGRSYEQYF.

This clonotype occurred many times. This chain joins TRBV29-1 and TRBJ2-5; 11 bases match TRBD2. Germline values: CDR1 SQVTM, CDR2 ANQGSEA. The CDR3 length is 15 residues. After removal of 2 bases from V and 5 bases from J, the junction contained 7 bases not matched to a gene. The CDR3 sequence is CSVEFTSGSRETQYF. CDR3 nucleotides: TGCAGCGTTGAATTCACTAGCGGGAGTCGGGAGACCCAGTACTTC.

This clonotype was recorded many times. The V and J genes are TRBV5-1 and TRBJ2-7, with D unclear. V shed 0 bases and J shed 5 bases, with 9 bases lying between them. The CDR3 runs 13 residues. The germline gives CDR1 SGHRS, CDR2 YFSETQ. The CDR3: CASSLGVYNEQYF. Written as DNA, the CDR3 is TGCGCCAGCAGCTTGGGGGTTTACAACGAGCAGTACTTC. Complete variable domain (other parts from reference TRBV5-1 and TRBJ2-7): KAGVTQTPRYLIKTRGQQVTLSCSPISGHRSVSWYQQTPGQGLQFLFEYFSETQRNKGNFPGRFSGRQFSNSRSEMNVSTLELGDSALYLCASSLGVYNEQYFGPGTRLTVT.

In its sample, this clonotype was seen a few times. The chain carries TRBV20-1 and TRBJ1-5; D perhaps matches TRBD1 (5 bases). CDR3 length: 15 residues. Trimming removed 0 bases from V and 1 base from J, with 10 bases in between. Germline lookup yields CDR1 DFQATT and CDR2 SNEGSKA (reference sequence). This CDR3 reads CSARDKSGSNQPQHF. The CDR3 DNA follows: TGCAGTGCTAGAGATAAGTCAGGGAGCAATCAGCCCCAGCATTTT.

The V call is TRBV20-1, the J call TRBJ1-4; possibly TRBD1 for D (5 bases). V was trimmed by 5 bases and J by 1 base, leaving 11 bases between them. The CDR3 contains 14 residues. From germline, CDR1 is DFQATT and CDR2 SNEGSKA (reference sequence). In DNA, the CDR3 is TGCAGTGCTTACGAGGGGATAACTAATGAAAAACTGTTTTTT. This translates into CSAYEGITNEKLFF.

As to this clonotype: A read error is possible here, since a much larger clone lies one base away. The chain combines TRBV4-3 with TRBJ2-2; 9 bases are shared with TRBD2. V shed 1 base and J 4 bases; nucleotides not matched to a gene: 7. Germline V gene lookup returns CDR1 LGHNA and CDR2 YSLEER. The CDR3 consists of 17 residues. As DNA, the CDR3 is TGCGCCAGCAGCCAAGTTTGGCTAGCGGGAAGCACCGGGGAGCTGTTTTTT. Its translation: CASSQVWLAGSTGELFF.

This rearrangement joins TRBV12-3 or TRBV12-4 to TRBJ1-2; unclear D gene. The CDR3 spans 14 residues. V dropped 4 bases and J dropped 5 bases, with 14 bases sitting between them. CDR3 bases: TGTGCCAGCAGTTCGTCGCTAGACCGGTATGGCTACACCTTC. Residues: CASSSSLDRYGYTF.

The chain combines TRBV5-6 with TRBJ2-2, with unresolved D. Trimming took 5 bases from V and 1 from J, leaving 12 bases between them. This CDR3 is built from 15 residues. The germline V gene encodes CDR1 SGHDT and CDR2 YYEEEE. The CDR3 DNA sequence: TGTGCCAGCAGGCCCGGCTCTCGGAACACCGGGGAGCTGTTTTTT. Encoded protein: CASRPGSRNTGELFF.

The chain employs TRBV20-1 and TRBJ2-7; D is ambiguous. In germline, CDR1 is DFQATT, CDR2 SNEGSKA (reference sequence). The CDR3 spans 15 residues. V was clipped by 0 bases and J by 3 bases, with 15 bases between them. CDR3 loop: CSARDGVVSYYEQYF. As DNA, the CDR3 is TGCAGTGCTAGAGATGGGGTGGTAAGTTACTACGAGCAGTACTTC.

The chain has TRBV20-1 and TRBJ2-2; TRBD2 matches 9 bases. CDR1 is DFQATT, CDR2 SNEGSKA, per germline (reference sequence). The CDR3 contains 17 residues. The ends lost 0 bases at V and 5 bases at J; junction bases unmatched: 10. The CDR3 protein is CSARDQLAGFRTGELFF. Written as DNA, the CDR3 is TGCAGTGCTAGAGATCAGCTAGCGGGATTCAGGACCGGGGAGCTGTTTTTT.

The CDR3 spells CATRDRRNTIYF. In nucleotides, the CDR3 is TGTGCCACGCGGGACAGGAGAAACACCATATATTTT. This rearrangement joins TRBV7-8 to TRBJ1-3, with 8 bases aligning to TRBD1. The germline V gene encodes CDR1 SGHVS and CDR2 FQNEAQ. Trimming took 10 bases from V and 5 from J; bases not matched to a gene: 4. This CDR3 region has 12 residues.

This clonotype came up a few times. This sequence joins TRBV7-2 and TRBJ1-1, with D uncertain. The CDR3 length is 13 residues. Germline CDR1 and CDR2: SGHTA and FQGNSA. With 4 bases removed from V and 1 base from J, the gap between germline ends came to 7 bases. The CDR3 loop reads CASSSTWNTEAFF. The CDR3 DNA follows: TGTGCCAGCAGCTCTACATGGAACACTGAAGCTTTCTTT.

This clonotype showed up just a few times. V is TRBV15 and J is TRBJ2-3; D not resolved. The CDR3 is 13 residues long. Germline CDR1 and CDR2: LNHNV and YYDKDF (reference sequence). V gave up 0 bases and J gave up 0 bases, with 1 base separating them. The CDR3 DNA follows: TGTGCCACCAGCAGAGATAGCACAGATACGCAGTATTTT. Its protein product is CATSRDSTDTQYF.

This clonotype has only a few counts. CDR3 in DNA: TGTGCCAGCAATTGGGGTAGCTCCTACGAGCAGTACTTC. Protein: CASNWGSSYEQYF. The rearrangement uses TRBV12-3 or TRBV12-4 and TRBJ2-7, with D hard to call. There are 13 residues in the CDR3. V was cut by 7 bases and J by 0 bases, with 10 bases left in between.

The rearrangement uses TRBV5-1 and TRBJ1-4, with 7 nucleotides matching TRBD1. CDR1 and CDR2 (germline): SGHRS, YFSETQ. After removal of 3 bases from V and 1 base from J, the junction contained 3 bases not matched to a gene. This CDR3 is 15 amino acids long. In DNA form, the CDR3 reads TGCGCCAGCAGCTCGTACAGGGGAACTAATGAAAAACTGTTTTTT. It specifies CASSSYRGTNEKLFF.

At least ten counts were recorded for this clonotype. V is TRBV7-2 and J is TRBJ2-2; no clear D. Germline V gives CDR1 SGHTA, CDR2 FQGNSA. This CDR3 has 12 amino acids. Trimming took 5 bases from V and 0 from J, leaving 1 base between them. Written as DNA, the CDR3 is TGTGCCAGCAGCCCGAACACCGGGGAGCTGTTTTTT. It specifies CASSPNTGELFF.

This clonotype was detected only a few times. This chain joins TRBV9 and TRBJ2-1; D not resolved. In germline, CDR1 is SGDLS, CDR2 YYNGEE. This CDR3 contains 15 residues. Trimming removed 0 bases from V and 5 bases from J, with 12 bases in between. The CDR3 sequence is CASSVEDRVDNEQFF. The CDR3 DNA is TGTGCCAGCAGCGTAGAAGACCGGGTAGACAATGAGCAGTTCTTC.

A few counts support this clonotype. The chain recombines TRBV15 with TRBJ2-2; D is possibly TRBD1 (6 bases). Trimming stripped 2 bases from V and 1 base from J, with 8 bases between. CDR1 is LNHNV, CDR2 YYDKDF, per germline (reference sequence). This CDR3 contains 15 residues. Written as DNA, the CDR3 is TGTGCCACCAGCAGACGGACAGAGAACACCGGGGAGCTGTTTTTT. This encodes CATSRRTENTGELFF. Supplemented by reference TRBV15 and TRBJ2-2, the full variable domain reads DAMVIQNPRYQVTQFGKPVTLSCSQTLNHNVMYWYQQKSSQAPKLLFHYYDKDFNNEADTPDNFQSRRPNTSFCFLDIRSPGLGDTAMYLCATSRRTENTGELFFGEGSRLTVL.

The chain couples TRBV20-1 to TRBJ2-5, with D hard to call. Trimming took 1 base from V and 3 from J, leaving 9 bases between them. Germline V gene data show CDR1 as DFQATT and CDR2 as SNEGSKA (reference sequence). The CDR3 runs 13 residues. The CDR3 nucleotides read TGCAGTGCTAGAGCAAACGGAAAAGAGACCCAGTACTTC. Its protein product is CSARANGKETQYF.

V is TRBV28 and J is TRBJ2-5; D may match TRBD1 or TRBD2 (5 bases each). This CDR3 is built from 16 residues. Germline-derived CDR1 and CDR2 are MDHEN and SYDVKM. V lost 2 bases to trimming and J lost 2 bases, with 15 bases between them. The CDR3 spells CASSLVPGLEQETQYF. The CDR3, as DNA: TGTGCCAGCAGTTTAGTGCCGGGGCTCGAACAAGAGACCCAGTACTTC. The complete variable domain, with remaining parts taken from reference TRBV28 and TRBJ2-5, reads DVKVTQSSRYLVKRTGEKVFLECVQDMDHENMFWYRQDPGLGLRLIYFSYDVKMKEKGDIPEGYSVSREKKERFSLILESASTNQTSMYLCASSLVPGLEQETQYFGPGTRLLVL.

The J gene is TRBJ1-2, the V gene TRBV5-4; D might be TRBD1 (5 bases). The ends were cut back, 4 bases at V and 4 bases at J, with 14 bases in the middle. Germline CDR1 is SGHNT and CDR2 is YYREEE (reference sequence). CDR3 length equals 14 residues. The CDR3 DNA sequence: TGTGCCAGCAGCCCTGTGGGACGGACCTATGGCTACACCTTC. Its protein is CASSPVGRTYGYTF.

This clonotype was counted ten times or more. The V call is TRBV12-3 or TRBV12-4, the J call TRBJ1-2; D call uncertain. The CDR3 totals 14 residues. V lost 4 bases and J lost 8, with 17 bases in between. The CDR3 region has the DNA TGTGCCAGCAGTTATGGGCCCAGGCAAGGAGGCTACACCTTC. It is translated as CASSYGPRQGGYTF.

Many counts were recorded for this clonotype. The V gene is TRBV6-1, the J gene TRBJ2-6; the match to TRBD1 covers 8 bases. CDR3 length equals 15 residues. Germline CDR1 MNHNS, CDR2 SASEGT. J was trimmed by 3 bases and V by 6 bases; bases with no gene match: 4. Written as DNA, the CDR3 is TGTGCCAGCAGCCGGACAGGGCTTGGGGCCAACGTCCTGACTTTC. It is translated as CASSRTGLGANVLTF.

The rearrangement uses TRBV6-6 and TRBJ2-7; no reliable D call. V shed 5 bases and J shed 2 bases, with 7 bases lying between them. The CDR3 runs to 12 residues. Germline CDR1 reads MNHNY; CDR2 reads SVGAGI (reference sequence). CDR3 DNA: TGTGCCAGCAGTACCACAGCCTACGAGCAGTACTTC. Residues: CASSTTAYEQYF.